Below are 18 T cell receptor beta chains sequenced from a single sample in a study of beta chain features in type 1 diabetes. General study findings and limits: TCRB CDR3s were moderately but significantly shorter in Type 1 diabetes patients in all four CD4+ subsets.

Of the isolated RNA, all was reverse transcribed, and so the sequenced material was expressed TCRB transcripts. Sequencing was performed with immunoSEQ multiplex PCR; in TCRdb, only in-frame clones are kept and a portion is missing. The sample lists 600,000 or so clones; over 13% were seen once. No antigen has been assigned to these receptors. Material: naive CD4+ T cells from blood. The receptors shown here come from a young man with type 1 diabetes.

V gene TRBV30 combines with J gene TRBJ1-5; D is uncertain. CDR1 is GTSNPN and CDR2 is SVGIG in the germline V gene (reference sequence). Trimming stripped 0 bases from V and 4 bases from J, with 7 bases between. The CDR3 spans 13 residues. CDR3: CAWSVTHNQPQHF. In DNA, the CDR3 is TGTGCCTGGAGTGTCACCCATAATCAGCCCCAGCATTTT. Combining the CDR3 with reference TRBV30 and TRBJ1-5 gives the whole variable domain SQTIHQWPATLVQPVGSPLSLECTVEGTSNPNLYWYRQAAGRGLQLLFYSVGIGQISSEVPQNLSASRPQDRQFILSSKKLLLSDSGFYLCAWSVTHNQPQHFGDGTRLSIL.

The chain carries TRBV9 and TRBJ2-7, with D maybe TRBD2 (5 bases). Germline V lookup: CDR1 SGDLS, CDR2 YYNGEE. V lost 0 bases, J lost 3 bases, and 10 bases lay in between. CDR3 length equals 14 residues. CDR3: CASSVDSGFYEQYF. The CDR3, as DNA: TGTGCCAGCAGCGTAGACTCGGGGTTCTACGAGCAGTACTTC.

This chain joins TRBV6-5 and TRBJ1-1; a possible D gene is TRBD1 (5 bases). The V end lost 2 bases, the J end lost 1 base, and 8 bases lay between the germline ends. The CDR3 runs 14 residues. The germline gives CDR1 MNHEY, CDR2 SVGAGI. The CDR3 sequence is CASSYLDRNTEAFF. CDR3 sequence (DNA): TGTGCCAGCAGTTACCTCGACAGGAACACTGAAGCTTTCTTT.

A remark on this clone: The sample contains more than one DNA sequence encoding this CDR3. The chain carries TRBV6-5 and TRBJ1-2; D remains unclear. Trimming took 2 bases from V and 8 from J, leaving 6 bases between them. The V gene's germline CDR1 is MNHEY and CDR2 SVGAGI. This CDR3 region has 11 residues. The CDR3 spells CASSYPGGYTF. DNA of the CDR3: TGTGCCAGCAGTTACCCCGGGGGCTACACCTTC.

This clone was seen a handful of times. The rearrangement links TRBV10-3 to TRBJ1-2; 8 nucleotides line up with TRBD1. V was clipped by 6 bases and J by 4 bases; unmatched bases: 4. From germline, CDR1 is ENHRY and CDR2 SYGVKD. The CDR3 length is 13 residues. The CDR3 DNA follows: TGTGCCATCAGCTCCGGGACAGGCTATGGCTACACCTTC. It encodes CAISSGTGYGYTF.

CDR3 amino acids: CASSVAKPTDTQYF. Here the CDR3 DNA reads TGTGCCAGCAGCGTAGCTAAACCCACAGATACGCAGTATTTT. The J gene is TRBJ2-3, the V gene TRBV9; D unclear. V shed 0 bases and J shed 2 bases, with 7 bases lying between them. CDR3 length: 14 residues. Per germline, CDR1 SGDLS and CDR2 YYNGEE.

This clone has just a few counts. This chain uses TRBV28 with TRBJ2-7; D is unresolved. The CDR3 extends over 15 amino acids. Germline CDR1 is MDHEN and CDR2 is SYDVKM. Trimming removed 2 bases from V and 5 bases from J, with 16 bases in between. Written as DNA, the CDR3 is TGTGCCAGCAGTTTACTGTACAAAACCATAGACGAGCAGTACTTC. Residues: CASSLLYKTIDEQYF. The variable domain in full, completed from reference TRBV28 and TRBJ2-7, reads DVKVTQSSRYLVKRTGEKVFLECVQDMDHENMFWYRQDPGLGLRLIYFSYDVKMKEKGDIPEGYSVSREKKERFSLILESASTNQTSMYLCASSLLYKTIDEQYFGPGTRLTVT.

This clone occurred a few times. Here the CDR3 reads CAWAESSYEQYF. The CDR3 region has the DNA TGTGCCTGGGCCGAAAGTTCCTACGAGCAGTACTTC. This chain links TRBV30 with TRBJ2-7, with unresolved D. The germline V gene encodes CDR1 GTSNPN and CDR2 SVGIG (reference sequence). Trimming pared 5 bases from V and 1 base from J, leaving 9 bases between. The CDR3 is 12 amino acids.

The rearrangement links TRBV5-1 to TRBJ2-1, with D possibly TRBD1 on 6 matching bases. The CDR3 contains 16 residues. Between the trimmed V and J ends, which lost 0 bases and 6 bases, there was a span of 16 bases. CDR1 is SGHRS and CDR2 is YFSETQ in the germline V gene. As DNA, the CDR3 is TGCGCCAGCAGCTTGGCCTCTCGGGGACACGGCAATGAGCAGTTCTTC. It yields the protein CASSLASRGHGNEQFF.

The chain has TRBV5-1 and TRBJ2-1; TRBD2 matches at 7 bases. The length of the CDR3 is 15 residues. Germline V CDR1 and CDR2: SGHRS, YFSETQ. V gave up 3 bases and J gave up 4 bases; unmatched junction bases: 7. The CDR3 reads CASSSVAGVYNEQFF. The CDR3 DNA reads TGCGCCAGCAGCTCCGTAGCGGGCGTTTACAATGAGCAGTTCTTC.

This clone has just a few counts. V usage is TRBV29-1 and J usage is TRBJ2-7; 8 nucleotides agree with TRBD2. Germline CDR1 and CDR2: SQVTM and ANQGSEA. Germline trimming cut 6 bases from V and 3 bases from J; bases unmatched to any gene: 7. This CDR3 is built from 13 residues. The CDR3 region has the DNA TGCAGCGTCGGGAGGGGGGAGAACTACGAGCAGTACTTC. Translating it yields CSVGRGENYEQYF.

The V call is TRBV7-2, the J call TRBJ2-7, with 7 nucleotides matching TRBD1. Germline CDR1 and CDR2: SGHTA and FQGNSA. The CDR3 spans 13 residues. V was clipped by 3 bases and J by 5 bases; unmatched bases: 4. CDR3 in DNA: TGTGCCAGCAGCTTTAGACAGGGACACGAGCAGTACTTC. It specifies CASSFRQGHEQYF. Looking up the rest from reference TRBV7-2 and TRBJ2-7 gives the full variable domain: GAGVSQSPSNKVTEKGKDVELRCDPISGHTALYWYRQSLGQGLEFLIYFQGNSAPDKSGLPSDRFSAERTGGSVSTLTIQRTQQEDSAVYLCASSFRQGHEQYFGPGTRLTVT.

The gene calls are TRBV5-6 and TRBJ1-1; D is unclear. Trimming shortened V by 6 bases and J by 0 bases, and 12 bases separated the two germline ends. Germline V gene data show CDR1 as SGHDT and CDR2 as YYEEEE. The CDR3 is made up of 14 amino acids. The CDR3 here is CASIRGLLNTEAFF. The CDR3 coding sequence is TGTGCCAGCATTCGTGGACTCCTGAACACTGAAGCTTTCTTT. Complete variable domain (other parts from reference TRBV5-6 and TRBJ1-1): DAGVTQSPTHLIKTRGQQVTLRCSPKSGHDTVSWYQQALGQGPQFIFQYYEEEERQRGNFPDRFSGHQFPNYSSELNVNALLLGDSALYLCASIRGLLNTEAFFGQGTRLTVV.

In this sample, this clone turned up a few times. The rearrangement links TRBV25-1 to TRBJ2-1; D unclear. This CDR3 has 13 amino acids. Germline lookup yields CDR1 MGHDK and CDR2 SYGVNS. V was trimmed by 1 base and J by 5 bases, leaving 6 bases between them. DNA of the CDR3: TGTGCCAGCAGTGAATTGAAAAACAATGAGCAGTTCTTC. The encoded protein is CASSELKNNEQFF.

A remark on this clone: The same CDR3 also results from other DNA sequences found in this sample. The chain uses TRBV5-4 and TRBJ2-5, with no clear D. The V gene's germline CDR1 is SGHNT and CDR2 YYREEE (reference sequence). This CDR3 spans 12 amino acids. V was cut by 2 bases and J by 5 bases, with 7 bases left in between. As DNA, the CDR3 is TGTGCCAGCAGCTTAAGCTTGGAGACCCAGTACTTC. Protein: CASSLSLETQYF.

This chain connects TRBV5-1 to TRBJ2-1; D uncertain. Trimming shortened V by 0 bases and J by 0 bases, and 7 bases separated the two germline ends. The CDR3 has 15 amino acids. CDR1 and CDR2 (germline): SGHRS, YFSETQ. CDR3 loop: CASSLDSGSYNEQFF. As DNA, the CDR3 is TGCGCCAGCAGCTTGGACAGTGGCTCCTACAATGAGCAGTTCTTC.

This chain joins TRBV18 and TRBJ2-1; 11 nucleotides match TRBD1. The CDR3 covers 14 residues. Germline values: CDR1 KGHSH, CDR2 LQKENI. J gave up 10 bases and V 3 bases, and 5 bases lay outside the gene matches. As DNA, the CDR3 is TGTGCCAGCTCACCCGGACAGGGGGCAAGGGAGCAGTTCTTC. It yields the protein CASSPGQGAREQFF.

The V gene is TRBV30, the J gene TRBJ1-1; D unclear. The V and J ends lost 4 bases and 0 bases respectively, with 12 bases between them. CDR3 length equals 14 residues. Germline V lookup: CDR1 GTSNPN, CDR2 SVGIG (reference sequence). Here the CDR3 DNA reads TGTGCCTGGACCTTAGGGAGAATGAACACTGAAGCTTTCTTT. This sequence encodes CAWTLGRMNTEAFF.